The present TCR beta chain was sequenced within a study of CD8 T cells in ankylosing spondylitis. Findings and limits, study-wide: Reports say disease-linked clones showed up significantly more in matched ankylosing spondylitis synovial fluid. Disease-linked clones were CD8+ and relatively rare in peripheral blood. There was a TCR beta motif, made of eight highly homologous variants, that appeared characteristic of ankylosing spondylitis blood.

The V end was cut by 0 bases, the J end by 2 bases, with 5 bases between. The CDR3 runs to 14 residues. Germline assignment: CDR1 LGHNT and CDR2 FRNRAP. A few counts support this clonotype. Its antigen is unidentified. TCRdb fed the 5' RACE reads into MiXCR, producing one record per CDR3 protein. The sample holds around 340,000 distinct CDR3 sequences, more than 20% seen once. The chain links TRBV12-5 to TRBJ2-4; D remains unclear. This TCR derives from a male donor with ankylosing spondylitis or in good health (not recorded which). Input material: blood, either unsorted or a sorted T cell fraction (not recorded which). CDR3: CASGLVQPKNIQYF. Written as DNA, the CDR3 is TGTGCTAGTGGTTTGGTCCAGCCCAAAAACATTCAGTACTTC.